This TCR beta chain was identified during a study of OX40 agonist ivuxolimab in advanced cancers. Study-wide results and limits: Clones of CD4+ and CD8+ blood T cells grew by week 6 at doses of 0.1 to 3.0 mg/kg.

The CDR3 contains 15 residues. Germline V gene data show CDR1 as SGHDN and CDR2 as FVKESK. Profiled with immunoSEQ multiplex PCR; TCRdb holds only in-frame clones, not every one. The table lists approximately 70,000 clones, about 88% of them singletons. Blood samples were obtained at baseline, cycle 4 day 1, and cycle 7 day 1. A word on this clone: Its matching antigen is unknown. A junction boundary mismatches the germline segment, possibly from a read error. The identical CDR3 is also encoded by other nucleotide sequences in the sample.

The origin of this receptor is an adult with an advanced solid tumor such as melanoma, head and neck, liver or kidney cancer. This chain uses TRBV14 with TRBJ2-7; 10 nucleotides agree with TRBD1. The sample was CD4+ or CD8+ T cells sorted from blood, taken in a trial of the OX40 agonist ivuxolimab. The CDR3 DNA reads as TGTGCCAGCAGCTTAGGGACAGGGGTATTGTACGAGCAGTACTTT. It translates to CASSLGTGVLYEQYF.